This T cell receptor (beta chain) was recovered during a study of Graves' ophthalmopathy and Graves' hyperthyroidism (dated by TCRdb to the late 2010s). For the study in its entirety: Peripheral blood samples were taken at the time of initial diagnosis, before any treatment was given. TCR beta repertoire signatures were used to distinguish Graves' ophthalmopathy from Graves' hyperthyroidism and to predict progression to ophthalmopathy. To explore V-J signatures distinguishing ophthalmopathy from hyperthyroidism, a discovery set of roughly 98 patients (around 42 ophthalmopathy, 55 to 60 stable hyperthyroidism) was enrolled. An independent validation cohort was composed of 18 hyperthyroidism patients and 17 patients who later progressed from hyperthyroidism to ophthalmopathy. In six or seven hyperthyroidism patients, the T-cell repertoires found in thyroid tissue were compared with those found in blood. Following sample collection, hyperthyroidism patients were given methimazole at a starting dose of 30 mg daily, and ophthalmopathy patients were given high-dose intravenous methylprednisolone. In total, 135 blood samples were TCR-sequenced: 40 to 45 ophthalmopathy, roughly 80 hyperthyroidism and approximately 17 hyperthyroidism-to-ophthalmopathy patients.

The CDR3 runs 10 residues from the cysteine to the phenylalanine. The only DNA kept is the CDR3, 30 bases in frame from the first base. CDR1 SQVTM and CDR2 ANQGSEA are derived from the germline V gene. At the junction V is shortened by 3 bases and J by 10 bases, with 9 bases in between. There are many counts of this clonotype. Its antigen is not yet known. No much larger clone exists at a distance of one base, and base qualities are not known. What the study reported, not specific to this receptor: Among expanded thyroid clonotypes with frequency above 0.001, most also showed up in blood, which suggests that blood repertoires may reflect the thyroid immune response. In cross-validation, the 13-signature model distinguished ophthalmopathy from stable hyperthyroidism with 85% to 90% sensitivity and about 81% specificity, and in the test set the corresponding values were roughly 78% and 74%. No statistical method was used to predetermine the sample size, and group allocation was not hidden from the investigators. In validation, the model predicted ophthalmopathy progression with nearly 71% sensitivity and roughly 72% specificity; about a dozen predicted patients were CT-confirmed with GO in a median of approximately six months.

TCR beta CDR3 regions were amplified from RNA transcripts for repertoire sequencing. The first round was an RT-PCR using HTBI primers with the Qiagen OneStep RT-PCR kit, and this first round was followed by a second-round multiplex PCR, then size selection and purification. Libraries were sequenced on an Illumina HiSeq2000 using paired-end 100 bp reads. The paper's data handling went like this. SOAPnuke was used to process the reads, throwing out any read that had adapters, had uncalled bases, had a mean Phred below 15, or lacked an exact constant-primer or identifier match. High-quality paired reads were merged with COPE v1.2.5. Each unique nucleotide sequence was treated as a clonotype, and MiTCR v1.1 was used to align the clonotypes to the IMGT TRB V, D and J references. Only V-J combinations with frequency above 0.0001 were analysed, covering 99.2% of repertoires. A TCR clonal expansion and chaos score per V-J combination was defined as the ratio of F50 clonal expansion to chaos observed in the TCRdist matrix. Welch's t-statistics and random forest were used to narrow the features down to 10 to 15 V-J combinations, which were then fed into a naive Bayes classifier. Thyroid-blood repertoire similarity was quantified with the Morisita-Horn index. The public reads were reprocessed in TCRdb via fastp at Q25 and MiXCR, keeping in-frame beta chains. Entries that share a CDR3 protein sequence are merged under the most common genes and DNA. TCRdb's processing, not the study's, gives the V and J calls here. The table for this sample lists 650,000 to 900,000 distinct CDR3 sequences; 40% of them were counted only once. The leading ten clones occupy 44% of the sample.

Ophthalmopathy patients had moderately to severely active disease, Clinical Activity Score of at least 3, NOSPECS grade of at least 4, and disease duration under 3 months. Patients were excluded if they had other autoimmune diseases, uncontrolled infections, pregnancy or lactation. Clinical symptoms, serum thyroxine, TRAb, thyroid ultrasound and orbital computed tomography formed the basis of the diagnosis. Using Ficoll-Paque density gradient centrifugation, PBMCs were isolated from over 8.5 ml of fresh peripheral blood. Total RNA was extracted using Trizol reagent, and RNA quality was checked on an Agilent 2100 Bioanalyzer.

Input material: peripheral blood. The receptor chain draws on TRBV29-1 and TRBJ1-1, and perhaps TRBD1 as D gene, on 5 matching bases. This sequence originates from an adult man with Graves' ophthalmopathy. The sequenced DNA: TGCAGCGTTGACTGGGGGGGAGCTTTCTTT. Its translation is CSVDWGGAFF.